This passage covers 28 T cell receptor beta chains from one sample sequenced in a study of T-cell memory formation after mild COVID-19. TCRdb called the 5' RACE reads again in MiXCR, with one record for every CDR3 protein. Of around 200,000 distinct CDR3 sequences in the sample, around 15% were seen once. Sequencing was done on a sample of PBMCs or a T cell subset sorted from them (not recorded which). These receptors all stem from an adult woman who had mild COVID-19 (a few samples of this study predate the infection). Cell type and time point are not known.

Only a few counts were recorded for this clonotype. V usage is TRBV24-1 and J usage is TRBJ2-7; 8 nucleotides align to TRBD1. Trimming removed 4 bases from V and 2 bases from J; junction bases left unmatched: 6. Germline V gene lookup returns CDR1 KGHDR and CDR2 SFDVKD. CDR3 size: 15 residues. The CDR3 sequence is CATSEAGTGTYEQYF. The CDR3 bases are TGTGCCACCAGTGAAGCCGGGACAGGAACCTACGAGCAGTACTTC.

J is TRBJ2-4 and V is TRBV5-1; D not certain. The V gene's germline CDR1 is SGHRS and CDR2 YFSETQ. There are 15 residues in the CDR3. The V and J ends lost 0 bases and 0 bases respectively, with 7 bases between them. The CDR3 spells CASSLASEAKNIQYF. CDR3 nucleotide sequence: TGCGCCAGCAGCTTGGCCTCGGAAGCCAAAAACATTCAGTACTTC.

The table lists this clonotype with a few counts. The chain joins TRBV24-1 to TRBJ2-2; TRBD2 matches 12 bases. The CDR3 consists of 18 residues. Germline lookup yields CDR1 KGHDR and CDR2 SFDVKD. Germline trimming cut 12 bases from V and 0 bases from J; bases unmatched to any gene: 13. The CDR3 loop reads CAPGEPGLAGSNTGELFF. CDR3 coding DNA: TGTGCCCCCGGTGAACCGGGACTAGCGGGCTCGAACACCGGGGAGCTGTTTTTT.

This clonotype was observed a few times. V gene TRBV2 combines with J gene TRBJ2-7; TRBD1 aligns across 8 bases. Germline assignment: CDR1 SNHLY and CDR2 FYNNEI. This CDR3 spans 14 amino acids. The V and J ends lost 8 bases and 5 bases, in that order; junction bases with no gene match: 11. For the CDR3, the DNA is TGTGCCAGCCAGATGGACAGGGATATACACGAGCAGTACTTC. Protein product: CASQMDRDIHEQYF.

This chain links TRBV2 with TRBJ1-2; D perhaps matches TRBD1 (5 bases). V was shortened by 3 bases and J by 8 bases, with 16 bases between the two germline ends. Germline assignment: CDR1 SNHLY and CDR2 FYNNEI. This CDR3 spans 14 amino acids. The CDR3 sequence: CASSEWDSPRGYTF. The DNA of the CDR3 is TGTGCCAGCAGTGAGTGGGACTCACCCAGGGGCTACACCTTC.

The chain uses TRBV14 and TRBJ2-2; D call uncertain. This CDR3 has 13 residues. Per germline, CDR1 SGHDN and CDR2 FVKESK. V was shortened by 4 bases and J by 5 bases, with 8 bases between the two germline ends. The CDR3: CASSLDPTGELFF. The CDR3 nucleotides read TGTGCCAGCAGCCTGGACCCAACCGGGGAGCTGTTTTTT.

This chain joins TRBV5-5 and TRBJ1-5; a possible D gene is TRBD1 (6 bases). Trimming took off 0 bases at V and 7 bases at J, with 14 bases between the two ends. Per the germline V gene, CDR1 is SGHKS and CDR2 is YYEKEE (reference sequence). The CDR3 loop spans 15 amino acids. The CDR3 region has the DNA TGTGCCAGCAGCTTGGAACGACAGGCGGGGCAGCCCCAGCATTTT. It translates to CASSLERQAGQPQHF.

The CDR3 DNA sequence: TGTGCCAGCAGCCCCGGTGGACGGGGGGCGACCACAGATACGCAGTATTTT. It is translated as CASSPGGRGATTDTQYF. The chain recombines TRBV4-2 with TRBJ2-3; TRBD2 is a possible D gene (7 bases). This CDR3 is 17 amino acids long. V was shortened by 4 bases and J by 2 bases, with 19 bases between the two germline ends. CDR1 LGHNA and CDR2 YNFKEQ come from the germline V gene.

The chain links TRBV6-1 to TRBJ1-5; perhaps TRBD1 as D (5 bases). CDR1 and CDR2 (germline): MNHNS, SASEGT. Trimming left V 7 bases short and J 1 base short, with 17 bases between. The CDR3 spans 16 residues. The CDR3 protein is CASNLIGTGSNQPQHF. In DNA form, the CDR3 reads TGTGCCAGCAATCTTATCGGGACGGGAAGCAATCAGCCCCAGCATTTT.

The J gene is TRBJ2-1, the V gene TRBV6-2 or TRBV6-3; a weak D match, TRBD2 (7 bases). This CDR3 contains 16 residues. Germline V lookup: CDR1 MNHEY, CDR2 SVGEGT. With 6 bases removed from V and 3 bases from J, the gap between germline ends came to 18 bases. The CDR3: CASSLGGGRVYNEQFF. CDR3 in DNA: TGTGCCAGCAGCCTGGGGGGCGGGAGAGTCTACAATGAGCAGTTCTTC.

This sequence joins TRBV10-3 and TRBJ1-1, with 8 bases lining up with TRBD1. The ends lost 2 bases at V and 10 bases at J; junction bases unmatched: 9. Germline V gives CDR1 ENHRY, CDR2 SYGVKD. This CDR3 comprises 14 residues. CDR3 sequence reads: CAISEHGRGLAAFF. In DNA form, the CDR3 reads TGTGCCATCAGTGAGCACGGCAGGGGGCTAGCAGCTTTCTTT.

This clonotype was seen more than once but under ten times. The V and J genes are TRBV7-3 and TRBJ2-1, with TRBD2 identical over 7 bases. V was clipped by 7 bases and J by 0 bases; unmatched bases: 6. Looked up from germline, CDR1 is SGHTA and CDR2 is FQGTGA. This CDR3 comprises 15 residues. CDR3 residues: CASTPLAASYNEQFF. CDR3 sequence (DNA): TGTGCCAGCACCCCCCTAGCGGCCTCCTACAATGAGCAGTTCTTC.

This clonotype was observed a handful of times. CDR3 nucleotides: TGCGCCAGCAGCTCCGGGACTAGCAATCAGCCCCAGCATTTT. This encodes CASSSGTSNQPQHF. This chain uses TRBV5-1 with TRBJ1-5, with D possibly being TRBD1 (5 bases). CDR3 length: 14 amino acids. V gave up 3 bases and J gave up 0 bases, with 7 bases separating them. The germline V gene encodes CDR1 SGHRS and CDR2 YFSETQ.

This clonotype was picked up a small number of times. V and J are TRBV7-9 and TRBJ2-7; the D gene is possibly TRBD2 (7 bases). Germline V lookup: CDR1 SEHNR, CDR2 FQNEAQ (reference sequence). This CDR3 spans 14 amino acids. V dropped 5 bases and J dropped 2 bases, with 13 bases sitting between them. The CDR3 loop reads CASSPGEGTYEQYF. The CDR3 region has the DNA TGTGCCAGCAGCCCAGGGGAGGGGACCTACGAGCAGTACTTC.

The chain uses TRBV25-1 and TRBJ2-3; the D gene is possibly TRBD2 (5 bases). Trimming stripped 6 bases from V and 1 base from J, with 11 bases between. There are 14 residues in the CDR3. CDR1 MGHDK and CDR2 SYGVNS come from the germline V gene. The CDR3 protein is CASRELVGTDTQYF. CDR3 nucleotides: TGTGCCAGCAGAGAACTAGTCGGCACAGATACGCAGTATTTT. The full variable domain, completed using reference TRBV25-1 and TRBJ2-3, is EADIYQTPRYLVIGTGKKITLECSQTMGHDKMYWYQQDPGMELHLIHYSYGVNSTEKGDLSSESTVSRIRTEHFPLTLESARPSHTSQYLCASRELVGTDTQYFGPGTRLTVL.

This clonotype was observed a handful of times. This chain joins TRBV12-3 or TRBV12-4 and TRBJ2-7, with TRBD2 identical over 8 bases. V shed 6 bases and J 10 bases; nucleotides not matched to a gene: 8. The CDR3 is made up of 12 amino acids. Here the CDR3 reads CASSPGGGFQYF. In nucleotides, the CDR3 is TGTGCCAGCAGCCCCGGGGGGGGCTTTCAGTACTTC.

The CDR3 nucleotides read TGCAGTGCTACTCGACAGGTATTCTCCTACGAGCAGTACTTC. Protein: CSATRQVFSYEQYF. The V call is TRBV20-1, the J call TRBJ2-7; D might be TRBD1 (6 bases). Trimming took off 4 bases at V and 0 bases at J, with 13 bases between the two ends. Per germline, CDR1 DFQATT and CDR2 SNEGSKA (reference sequence). CDR3 size: 14 residues.

DNA for the CDR3: TGTGCCAGCAGCGTAGTAGGTCGACAGAGTCAAGAGACCCAGTACTTC. It is translated as CASSVVGRQSQETQYF. The chain recombines TRBV9 with TRBJ2-5, with D maybe TRBD1 (5 bases). CDR1 and CDR2 from the germline V gene are SGDLS and YYNGEE. The CDR3 loop spans 16 amino acids. The V gene lost 0 bases and the J gene lost 2 bases, with 14 bases spanning the gap.

The chain joins TRBV4-1 to TRBJ2-1; 7 nucleotides line up with TRBD2. J gave up 3 bases and V 0 bases, and 5 bases lay outside the gene matches. Germline values: CDR1 MGHRA, CDR2 YSYEKL. This CDR3 has 16 residues. In nucleotides, the CDR3 is TGCGCCAGCAGCCAAGAAGATAGCGGGTTCTACAATGAGCAGTTCTTC. Translating gives CASSQEDSGFYNEQFF.

This clonotype turned up a few times. V usage is TRBV29-1 and J usage is TRBJ2-5, with a weak D call TRBD2 (5 bases). The germline CDR1 and CDR2 sequences are SQVTM and ANQGSEA. The CDR3 loop spans 13 amino acids. The germline V and J ends were trimmed by 3 bases and 5 bases, with 13 bases remaining between them. The CDR3 protein is CSVDPRGVETQYF. In DNA form, the CDR3 reads TGCAGCGTTGACCCCCGGGGAGTGGAGACCCAGTACTTC.

The rearrangement links TRBV7-8 to TRBJ2-6, with 11 bases aligning to TRBD2. The CDR3 is 19 amino acids. The V segment lost 5 bases and the J segment 0 bases; nucleotides outside the gene matches: 9. Germline lookup yields CDR1 SGHVS and CDR2 FQNEAQ. CDR3 sequence (DNA): TGTGCCAGCAGCCGGGGACTAGCGGCCACCCTCTCTGGGGCCAACGTCCTGACTTTC. It translates to CASSRGLAATLSGANVLTF.

The V call is TRBV7-8, the J call TRBJ2-2; D possibly corresponds to TRBD2 (6 bases). Germline loops: CDR1 SGHVS, CDR2 FQNEAQ. This CDR3 has 18 residues. The ends were cut back, 4 bases at V and 5 bases at J, with 23 bases in the middle. CDR3 sequence: CASSSRGRGASVTGELFF. The CDR3 DNA sequence: TGTGCCAGCAGCTCTAGAGGGCGCGGGGCTAGCGTTACCGGGGAGCTGTTTTTT.

This sequence joins TRBV12-3 or TRBV12-4 and TRBJ2-2, with D uncertain. V lost 5 bases, J lost 0 bases, and 10 bases lay in between. The CDR3 sequence is 15 residues long. CDR3 residues: CASSPAFANTGELFF. Written as DNA, the CDR3 is TGTGCCAGCAGTCCAGCTTTCGCGAACACCGGGGAGCTGTTTTTT.

The chain combines TRBV15 with TRBJ1-2, with 8 bases matching TRBD1. This CDR3 region has 15 residues. V trimming: 0 bases; J trimming: 5 bases; junction bases outside the gene matches: 5. Germline V CDR1 and CDR2: LNHNV, YYDKDF (reference sequence). CDR3 loop: CATSRDRGTGYGYTF. The CDR3 region has the DNA TGTGCCACCAGCAGAGATCGTGGGACAGGATATGGCTACACCTTC.

This clonotype was counted at least ten times. The rearrangement joins TRBV5-1 to TRBJ2-3; D possibly matches TRBD1 or TRBD2 (6 bases each). Germline V gene lookup returns CDR1 SGHRS and CDR2 YFSETQ. The ends were cut back, 5 bases at V and 3 bases at J, with 16 bases in the middle. This CDR3 contains 15 residues. CDR3 residues: CASRTRGEGTDTQYF. The CDR3 nucleotides read TGCGCCAGCAGGACGAGGGGGGAAGGTACAGATACGCAGTATTTT. The entire variable domain, with the rest obtained from reference TRBV5-1 and TRBJ2-3, is as follows: KAGVTQTPRYLIKTRGQQVTLSCSPISGHRSVSWYQQTPGQGLQFLFEYFSETQRNKGNFPGRFSGRQFSNSRSEMNVSTLELGDSALYLCASRTRGEGTDTQYFGPGTRLTVL.

The J gene is TRBJ2-7, the V gene TRBV5-1; possible D gene TRBD2, 7 bases. Germline assignment: CDR1 SGHRS and CDR2 YFSETQ. The CDR3 runs to 18 residues. The V and J ends lost 0 bases and 3 bases respectively, with 22 bases between them. The CDR3 nucleotides are TGCGCCAGCAGCTTGGGCCCCCAGGGGCGGGGGAGTCTCTACGAGCAGTACTTC. Translated, it gives CASSLGPQGRGSLYEQYF.

The table lists this clonotype with a few counts. The V gene is TRBV20-1, the J gene TRBJ2-5; the D is unclear. The CDR3 is 15 residues long. V was shortened by 1 base and J by 5 bases, with 17 bases between the two germline ends. CDR1 DFQATT and CDR2 SNEGSKA come from the germline V gene (reference sequence). CDR3 sequence reads: CSARVGRGRTETQYF. CDR3 bases: TGCAGTGCTAGAGTCGGACGAGGCAGGACGGAGACCCAGTACTTC.

This clonotype was recorded many times. The chain employs TRBV20-1 and TRBJ2-1; D might be TRBD2 (7 bases). Germline V gene data show CDR1 as DFQATT and CDR2 as SNEGSKA (reference sequence). V lost 5 bases and J lost 4, with 18 bases in between. The CDR3 extends over 15 amino acids. CDR3 bases: TGCAGTGCTGACCCCCAAGCGGGGACATACAATGAGCAGTTCTTC. This gives the protein CSADPQAGTYNEQFF.